A selection of T cell receptor beta chains follows, all from one sample in a study of vaccination effects on CD4 cells after COVID-19. These receptors' targets are unknown. TCRdb's copy holds only in-frame clones and misses some; the assay was immunoSEQ multiplex PCR. The sample holds around 20,000 clones, approximately 76% seen once. The sequencing here drew on CD4+ T cells from PBMCs cultured with HCoV-229E spike peptides, taken after COVID-19 vaccination. The receptor source for this set is a human donor who received a COVID-19 vaccine. Both conserved end residues are part of each CDR3. D genes are given only for firm matches. Clone size, where shown, is once, few, many, or a class for clones that have expanded.

.	TRBV7-6	.	TRBJ2-2	CASSFQGPGLFF	TGTGCCAGCAGCTTTCAAGGTCCCGGGCTGTTTTTT
.	TRBV6-2/TRBV6-3	few	TRBJ2-7	CASSLTDYEQYF	TGTGCCAGCAGTTTGACGGACTACGAGCAGTACTTC
.	TRBV19	.	TRBJ2-3	CASSLRGGLADTQYF	TGTGCCAGTAGTCTCAGGGGAGGATTGGCAGATACGCAGTATTTT
.	TRBV3-1/TRBV3-2	.	TRBJ2-2	CASSQELLSLNTGELFF	TGTGCCAGCAGCCAAGAACTCCTATCACTGAACACCGGGGAGCTGTTTTTT
.	TRBV18	.	TRBJ1-3	CASSPVGGSGNTIYF	TGTGCCAGCTCCCCGGTTGGGGGCTCTGGAAACACCATATATTTT
.	TRBV3-1/TRBV3-2	.	TRBJ1-1	CASSQARGTEAFF	TGTGCCAGCAGCCAAGCGAGGGGCACTGAAGCTTTCTTT
TRBD2	TRBV5-1	.	TRBJ2-3	CASSPKAGGPSDTQYF	TGCGCCAGCAGCCCGAAAGCGGGAGGGCCTTCCGATACGCAGTATTTT
TRBD2	TRBV5-1	once	TRBJ2-7	CASSGGGRNEQYF	TGCGCCAGCAGCGGGGGGGGGAGGAACGAGCAGTACTTC
TRBD2	TRBV4-1	few	TRBJ2-2	CASSHLLAGVTGELFF	TGCGCCAGCAGCCACCTACTAGCGGGGGTGACCGGGGAGCTGTTTTTT
TRBD2	TRBV2	once	TRBJ2-1	CASSILAGVNEQFF	TGTGCCAGCAGCATACTAGCGGGAGTGAATGAGCAGTTCTTC
.	TRBV18	.	TRBJ2-1	CASSPEGGPYNEQFF	TGTGCCAGCTCACCAGAGGGGGGGCCGTACAATGAGCAGTTCTTC
.	TRBV10-1	.	TRBJ2-7	CASRGSGTYEQYF	TGCGCCAGCAGGGGTTCGGGGACCTACGAGCAGTACTTC
.	TRBV11-2	once	TRBJ2-4	CASSLVSGSVYF	TGTGCCAGCAGCTTAGTAAGTGGTTCTGTGTACTTC
.	TRBV7-9	.	TRBJ1-2	CASRKPPGRDNYGYTF	TGTGCCAGCAGAAAACCCCCCGGTAGGGATAACTATGGCTACACCTTC